Listed here is a single T cell receptor beta chain. What this receptor recognizes is not known. No qualities accompany the bases; no much larger clone lies one base away. The sample is drawn from a study of blood T cell repertoires in COVID-19 (dated by TCRdb to about 2020). About the investigation overall: Samples covering the acute and convalescent phases of COVID-19 were provided by collaborators in the United States, Italy and Spain. The material from the prospective study consisted of cDNA or gDNA derived from T cells, B-cell-depleted T cells, or PBMCs. Deeply sampled blood TCRbeta repertoires from subjects exposed to, actively infected with, or recovered from COVID-19 were included in the dataset. The repertoires were released in a freely available public database intended as a resource for research on the immune response to SARS-CoV-2. Samples came from the ongoing ImmuneRACE study (first 160 participants) plus 1,254 subjects from 6 global collaborators. A de-identified subject ID, COVID-19 status, age in years and sex were almost always included in the sample metadata. Where available, HLA class I and class II types were taken from metadata supplied by the sample provider and were not determined by assay-based typing. General study outcomes and caveats: The amount of clinical and demographic metadata varied by source and participant and was provided uncurated.

TCRbeta CDR3 regions were amplified from genomic DNA using the immunoSEQ Assay, a bias-controlled multiplex PCR. On the study's bioinformatics: The number of nucleated cells in each sample was estimated from the amplification of reference gene primers within the assay. Sequence reads were collapsed and filtered to measure the absolute abundance of every unique TCRbeta CDR3 rearrangement. Productive Simpson clonality was computed per sample as the square root of Simpson's diversity index over productive rearrangements. The source is immuneACCESS, and TCRdb retained only in-frame sequences with V and J called. Part of the clones is not carried over; for the studies checked, unresolved V genes explain less than half of this, and the remainder is unexplained. That table supplies the V and J calls and clone size; D and trimming were determined from the DNA. The sample table shows 95,000 to 110,000 clones, and about 89% are seen once. The ten most abundant clones make up approximately 5% of the sample.

Each collaborating institution followed its own protocols to collect whole blood in K2EDTA tubes. For TCRbeta analysis, collaborators shipped samples in one of three forms: frozen whole blood, isolated PBMCs, or DNA extracted from either of those sample types. Taken from the germline V gene (reference sequence), the CDR1 and CDR2 loops are LNHDA and SQIVND. Reading from cysteine to phenylalanine, the CDR3 counts 13 amino acids. Only the CDR3 DNA is retained, 39 bases long and in frame from the first base. V is cut by 4 bases and J by 7 bases, and the space between the germline ends is 13 bases. The rearranged segments are TRBV19 and TRBJ1-1; 6 matching bases give a weak D call of TRBD1. What was sequenced was peripheral blood. The source is a human donor in a cohort sampled during active COVID-19. The nucleotides read TGTGCCAGTAGTAGAACTGACAGGAATGAAGCTTTCTTT. The resulting protein is CASSRTDRNEAFF.